A single sample is the source of the 16 T cell receptor beta chains below, sequenced in a study of blood T cell repertoires in COVID-19 (dated by TCRdb to 2018 to 2021). The library was obtained by the immunoSEQ multiplex PCR assay. TCRdb mirrors the immuneACCESS table, restricted to in-frame sequences. Some clones are absent from its copies; in checked studies, under half trace to an unresolved V gene, and the reason for the others is unknown. A total of 150,000 to 200,000 clones appear in this sample, around nine tenths of them only once. The ten largest clones take up about 4% of the sample. Sequences were obtained from peripheral blood. The origin of the receptors is a man in his late teens or twenties with active or convalescent COVID-19.

This chain joins TRBV6-5 and TRBJ1-2, with D possibly TRBD1 on 5 matching bases. Germline CDR1 reads MNHEY; CDR2 reads SVGAGI. V shed 6 bases and J shed 5 bases, with 16 bases lying between them. This CDR3 region has 14 residues. DNA for the CDR3: TGTGCCAGCAGCCGCGACCCGACAGATTATGGCTACACCTTC. It encodes CASSRDPTDYGYTF.

The V gene is TRBV19, the J gene TRBJ1-3, with D possibly being TRBD1 (5 bases). Germline V gene lookup returns CDR1 LNHDA and CDR2 SQIVND (reference sequence). Trimming pared 8 bases from V and 0 bases from J, leaving 8 bases between. This CDR3 is 13 amino acids long. In DNA form, the CDR3 reads TGTGCCAGTGGGGCCTCCTCTGGAAACACCATATATTTT. Protein product: CASGASSGNTIYF.

This chain links TRBV10-3 with TRBJ2-1; the match to TRBD2 covers 14 bases. The CDR3 is 16 amino acids. With V trimmed by 5 bases and J by 7 bases, 7 bases remained unmatched. The germline gives CDR1 ENHRY, CDR2 SYGVKD. CDR3 sequence reads: CAISLRLAGGTNEQFF. CDR3 DNA: TGTGCCATCAGTTTAAGACTAGCGGGAGGGACTAATGAGCAGTTCTTC.

V gene TRBV11-2 combines with J gene TRBJ2-1, with TRBD2 as a possible D gene (5 bases). Trimming pared 4 bases from V and 8 bases from J, leaving 9 bases between. Germline CDR1 SGHAT, CDR2 FQNNGV. The CDR3 is made up of 12 amino acids. The CDR3 is CASSSMDYEQFF. DNA of the CDR3: TGTGCCAGCAGCTCTATGGACTATGAGCAGTTCTTC. The variable domain in full, with the rest retrieved from reference TRBV11-2 and TRBJ2-1, is EAGVAQSPRYKIIEKRQSVAFWCNPISGHATLYWYQQILGQGPKLLIQFQNNGVVDDSQLPKDRFSAERLKGVDSTLKIQPAKLEDSAVYLCASSSMDYEQFFGPGTRLTVL.

This clone was detected only once. This chain joins TRBV27 and TRBJ1-5, with 7 bases lining up with TRBD1. In germline, CDR1 is MNHEY, CDR2 SMNVEV (reference sequence). The CDR3 totals 15 residues. J lost 4 bases, V lost 5 bases, and 8 bases had no gene match. CDR3 sequence reads: CASSQWDSRNQPQHF. DNA for the CDR3: TGTGCCAGCAGTCAGTGGGACAGTAGGAATCAGCCCCAGCATTTT.

This chain joins TRBV4-1 and TRBJ2-5; D unclear. Germline loops: CDR1 MGHRA, CDR2 YSYEKL. The CDR3 covers 14 residues. V gave up 1 base and J gave up 4 bases, with 10 bases separating them. The DNA for the CDR3 is TGCGCCAGCAGCCAAGGCAGGCAGGTAGAGACCCAGTACTTC. Translated: CASSQGRQVETQYF.

V gene TRBV5-8 combines with J gene TRBJ2-7; D is possibly TRBD2 (6 bases). The length of the CDR3 is 13 residues. Germline values: CDR1 SGHTS, CDR2 YDEGEE. The ends were cut back, 4 bases at V and 4 bases at J, with 12 bases in the middle. DNA for the CDR3: TGTGCCAGCAGCCGCGGGGTAGCGTACGAGCAGTACTTC. This translates into CASSRGVAYEQYF.

This clone occurred a few times. This chain joins TRBV30 and TRBJ1-1; tentative D call: TRBD1 (5 bases). CDR1 GTSNPN and CDR2 SVGIG come from the germline V gene (reference sequence). This CDR3 has 14 residues. Trimming cost V 0 bases and J 4 bases, with 12 bases left between them. The CDR3 spells CAWSVTQGSTEAFF. The CDR3 DNA reads as TGTGCCTGGAGTGTAACCCAGGGATCCACTGAAGCTTTCTTT.

V usage is TRBV19 and J usage is TRBJ2-3; 13 bases align to TRBD2. Germline assignment: CDR1 LNHDA and CDR2 SQIVND (reference sequence). The ends lost 9 bases at V and 3 bases at J; junction bases unmatched: 9. This CDR3 is built from 16 residues. The chain's CDR3 is CASSRRLAGGTDTQYF. The CDR3 nucleotides read TGTGCCAGCTCCAGGAGACTAGCGGGAGGTACAGATACGCAGTATTTT.

This clone has only a few counts. J is TRBJ2-7 and V is TRBV19; 10 bases line up with TRBD2. CDR3 length equals 15 residues. The trim removed 4 bases at V and 1 base at J, leaving 4 bases unmatched. CDR1 and CDR2 from the germline V gene are LNHDA and SQIVND (reference sequence). The CDR3 bases are TGTGCCAGTAGTAGCAGGACTAGCGGATCCTACGAGCAGTACTTC. Protein: CASSSRTSGSYEQYF.

This clone has a handful of counts. The chain combines TRBV19 with TRBJ1-5; the D gene is possibly TRBD1 (5 bases). The length of the CDR3 is 14 residues. Germline lookup yields CDR1 LNHDA and CDR2 SQIVND (reference sequence). Trimming shortened V by 6 bases and J by 4 bases, and 13 bases separated the two germline ends. For the CDR3, the DNA is TGTGCCAGTAGGTCCAGGGTTGGGAATCAGCCCCAGCATTTT. Residues: CASRSRVGNQPQHF.

The chain joins TRBV6-4 to TRBJ2-1; D is unclear. The CDR3 extends over 12 amino acids. The germline V gene encodes CDR1 MRHNA and CDR2 SNTAGT. Trimming shortened V by 4 bases and J by 5 bases, and 6 bases separated the two germline ends. Written as DNA, the CDR3 is TGTGCCAGCAGTGCGGTTGACAATGAGCAGTTCTTC. This encodes CASSAVDNEQFF.

The chain has TRBV15 and TRBJ2-5, with a possible D match to TRBD1 (5 bases). Germline V gene sequence: CDR1 LNHNV, CDR2 YYDKDF (reference sequence). The CDR3 consists of 16 residues. The V and J ends lost 0 bases and 1 base respectively, with 12 bases between them. The DNA for the CDR3 is TGTGCCACCAGCAGAGATGAAACAGGCTCCCAAGAGACCCAGTACTTC. Translating it yields CATSRDETGSQETQYF.

A few counts support this clone. V gene TRBV12-3 or TRBV12-4 combines with J gene TRBJ2-5; no clear D gene. The CDR3 has 11 amino acids. Trimming stripped 10 bases from V and 7 bases from J, with 13 bases between. Here the CDR3 reads CAITTLGTQYF. The CDR3 nucleotides are TGTGCCATAACTACCCTCGGGACCCAGTACTTC.

DNA for the CDR3: TGTGCCAGCAGTGCCCGGGGGGCGTTCACCGGGGAGCTGTTTTTT. It codes for CASSARGAFTGELFF. The chain uses TRBV6-4 and TRBJ2-2, with a weak D call TRBD2 (7 bases). Germline values: CDR1 MRHNA, CDR2 SNTAGT. This CDR3 is built from 15 residues. V lost 4 bases and J lost 4, with 13 bases in between.

The chain couples TRBV14 to TRBJ1-6; 7 positions agree with TRBD1. Germline CDR1 SGHDN, CDR2 FVKESK. V shed 1 base and J 7 bases; nucleotides not matched to a gene: 10. CDR3 length: 17 residues. DNA of the CDR3: TGTGCCAGCAGCCAAGCCATAGGTGGGACAGCGAATTCACCCCTCCACTTT. Encoded protein: CASSQAIGGTANSPLHF.